One and the same sample provided the 6 T cell receptor beta chains below, sequenced in a study of shared clonotypes between healthy human individuals. Measured with immunoSEQ multiplex PCR; TCRdb has only the in-frame clones, and not every one. The sample carries millions of clones, about 94% recorded once. Cells designated naive CD8 were CD45RO-negative and were positively selected for CCR7, with terminally differentiated effector memory CD45RA+ cells excluded. Source material: naive CD8+ T cells sorted from blood. The receptors were sampled from a man aged 18 to 29 in good health.

This chain links TRBV2 with TRBJ1-6; D is unclear. The V gene lost 2 bases and the J gene lost 9 bases, with 5 bases spanning the gap. The CDR3 extends over 12 amino acids. From germline, CDR1 is SNHLY and CDR2 FYNNEI. This CDR3 is CASSEFGSPLHF. The CDR3 DNA is TGTGCCAGCAGTGAATTTGGTTCACCCCTCCACTTT.

The rearrangement links TRBV5-8 to TRBJ2-5; 10 bases fit TRBD1. V was clipped by 2 bases and J by 5 bases; unmatched bases: 9. CDR1 SGHTS and CDR2 YDEGEE come from the germline V gene. The CDR3 is made up of 16 amino acids. CDR3 sequence: CASSLTRTGGRETQYF. The DNA of the CDR3 is TGTGCCAGCAGCTTAACGCGGACAGGGGGAAGGGAGACCCAGTACTTC. The complete variable domain, with remaining parts taken from reference TRBV5-8 and TRBJ2-5, reads EAGVTQSPTHLIKTRGQQATLRCSPISGHTSVYWYQQALGLGLQFLLWYDEGEERNRGNFPPRFSGRQFPNYSSELNVNALELEDSALYLCASSLTRTGGRETQYFGPGTRLLVL.

This chain connects TRBV5-4 to TRBJ2-7, with a tentative D call TRBD1 (6 bases). The CDR3 has 13 amino acids. V gave up 2 bases and J gave up 3 bases, with 9 bases separating them. Germline CDR1 reads SGHNT; CDR2 reads YYREEE (reference sequence). CDR3 in DNA: TGTGCCAGCAGCTTCGGGGACAACTACGAGCAGTACTTC. Translated: CASSFGDNYEQYF.

CDR3 residues: CASRSRGAGGYTF. In DNA, the CDR3 is TGTGCCAGCAGGTCCCGTGGGGCAGGTGGCTACACCTTC. The rearrangement joins TRBV13 to TRBJ1-2; D may be TRBD1 (5 bases). V gave up 6 bases and J gave up 7 bases, with 15 bases separating them. The CDR3 consists of 13 residues. CDR1 and CDR2 (germline): PRHDT, FYEKMQ (reference sequence).

The chain joins TRBV4-3 to TRBJ2-2, with 9 bases matching TRBD2. The J segment lost 6 bases and the V segment lost 1 base, leaving 6 bases of the junction unmatched. The CDR3 extends over 16 amino acids. The germline gives CDR1 LGHNA, CDR2 YSLEER. The CDR3 here is CASSQGVAGVPGELFF. CDR3 sequence (DNA): TGCGCCAGCAGCCAAGGCGTAGCGGGAGTCCCCGGGGAGCTGTTTTTT.

This rearrangement joins TRBV4-1 to TRBJ2-7, with 8 bases fitting TRBD1. The germline gives CDR1 MGHRA, CDR2 YSYEKL. V dropped 2 bases and J dropped 5; count of bases not matched to a gene: 11. The CDR3 covers 16 residues. The CDR3 region is CASSQISVTGADEQYF. DNA for the CDR3: TGCGCCAGCAGCCAAATCTCTGTGACAGGGGCCGACGAGCAGTACTTC.